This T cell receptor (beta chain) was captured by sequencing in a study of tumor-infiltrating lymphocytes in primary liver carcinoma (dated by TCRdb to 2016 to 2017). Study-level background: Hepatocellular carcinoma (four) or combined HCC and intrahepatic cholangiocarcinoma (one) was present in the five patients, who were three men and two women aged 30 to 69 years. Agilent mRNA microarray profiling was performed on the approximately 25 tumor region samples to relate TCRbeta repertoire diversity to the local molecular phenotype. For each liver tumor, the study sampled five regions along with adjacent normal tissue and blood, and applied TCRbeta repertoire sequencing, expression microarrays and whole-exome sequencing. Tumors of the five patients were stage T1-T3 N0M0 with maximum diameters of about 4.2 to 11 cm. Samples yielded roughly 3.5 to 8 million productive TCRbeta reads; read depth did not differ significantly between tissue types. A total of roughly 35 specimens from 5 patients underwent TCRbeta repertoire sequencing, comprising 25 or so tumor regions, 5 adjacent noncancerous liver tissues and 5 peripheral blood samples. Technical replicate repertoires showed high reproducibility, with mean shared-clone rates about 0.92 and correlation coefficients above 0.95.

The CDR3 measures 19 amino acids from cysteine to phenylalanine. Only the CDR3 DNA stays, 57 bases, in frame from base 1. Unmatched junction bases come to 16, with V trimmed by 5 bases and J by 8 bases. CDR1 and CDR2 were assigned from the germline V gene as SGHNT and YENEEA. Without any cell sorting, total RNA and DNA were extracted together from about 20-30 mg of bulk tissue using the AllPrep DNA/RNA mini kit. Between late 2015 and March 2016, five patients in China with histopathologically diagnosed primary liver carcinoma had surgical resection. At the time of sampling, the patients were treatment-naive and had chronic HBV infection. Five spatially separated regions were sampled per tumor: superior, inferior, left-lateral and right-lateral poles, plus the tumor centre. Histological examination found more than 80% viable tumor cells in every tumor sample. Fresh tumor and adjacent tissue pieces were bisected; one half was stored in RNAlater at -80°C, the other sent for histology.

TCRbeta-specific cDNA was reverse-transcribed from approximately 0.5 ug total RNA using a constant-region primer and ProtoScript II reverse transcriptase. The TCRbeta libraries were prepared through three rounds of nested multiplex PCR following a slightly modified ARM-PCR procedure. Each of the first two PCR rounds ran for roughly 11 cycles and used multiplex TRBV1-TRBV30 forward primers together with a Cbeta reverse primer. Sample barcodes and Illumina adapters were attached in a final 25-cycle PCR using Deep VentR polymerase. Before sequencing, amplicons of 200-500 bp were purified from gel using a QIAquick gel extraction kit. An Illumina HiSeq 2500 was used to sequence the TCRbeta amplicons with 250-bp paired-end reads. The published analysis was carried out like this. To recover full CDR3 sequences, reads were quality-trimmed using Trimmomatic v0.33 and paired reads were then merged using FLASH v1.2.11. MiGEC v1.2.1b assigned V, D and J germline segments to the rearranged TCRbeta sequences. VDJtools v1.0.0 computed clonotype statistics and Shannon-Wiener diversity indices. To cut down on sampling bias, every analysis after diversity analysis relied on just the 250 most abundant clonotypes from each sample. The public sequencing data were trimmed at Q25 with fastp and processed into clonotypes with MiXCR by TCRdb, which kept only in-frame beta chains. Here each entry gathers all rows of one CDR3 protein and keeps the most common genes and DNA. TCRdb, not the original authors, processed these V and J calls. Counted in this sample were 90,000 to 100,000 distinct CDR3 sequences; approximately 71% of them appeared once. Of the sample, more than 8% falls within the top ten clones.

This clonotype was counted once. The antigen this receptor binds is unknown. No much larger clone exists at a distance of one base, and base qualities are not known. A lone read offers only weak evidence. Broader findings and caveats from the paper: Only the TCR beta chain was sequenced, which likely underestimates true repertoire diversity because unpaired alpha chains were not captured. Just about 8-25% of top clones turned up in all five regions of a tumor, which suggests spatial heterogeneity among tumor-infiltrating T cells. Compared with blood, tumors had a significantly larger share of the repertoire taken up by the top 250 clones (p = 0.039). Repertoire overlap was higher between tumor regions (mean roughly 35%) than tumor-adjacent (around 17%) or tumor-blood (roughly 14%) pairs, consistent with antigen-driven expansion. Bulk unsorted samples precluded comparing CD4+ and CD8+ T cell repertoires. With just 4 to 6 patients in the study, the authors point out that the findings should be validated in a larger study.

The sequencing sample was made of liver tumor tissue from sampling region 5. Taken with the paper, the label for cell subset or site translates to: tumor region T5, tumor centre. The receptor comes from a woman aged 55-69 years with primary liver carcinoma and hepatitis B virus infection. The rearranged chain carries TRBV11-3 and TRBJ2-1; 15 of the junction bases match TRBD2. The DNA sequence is TGTGCCAGCAGCGTCGGACAGGGGGGACTAGCGGGAGGATCCGATGAGCAGTTCTTC. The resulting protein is CASSVGQGGLAGGSDEQFF.